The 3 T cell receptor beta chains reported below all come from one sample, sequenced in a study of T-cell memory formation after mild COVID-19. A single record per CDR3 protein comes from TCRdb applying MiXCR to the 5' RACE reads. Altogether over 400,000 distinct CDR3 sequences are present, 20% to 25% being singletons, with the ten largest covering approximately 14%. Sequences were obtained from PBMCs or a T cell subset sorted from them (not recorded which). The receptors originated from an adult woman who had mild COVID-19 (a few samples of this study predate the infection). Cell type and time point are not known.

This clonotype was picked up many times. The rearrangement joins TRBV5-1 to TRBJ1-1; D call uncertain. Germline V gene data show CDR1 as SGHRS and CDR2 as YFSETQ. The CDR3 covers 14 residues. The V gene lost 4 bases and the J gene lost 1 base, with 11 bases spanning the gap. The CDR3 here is CASSQRTGNTEAFF. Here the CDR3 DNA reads TGCGCCAGCAGCCAGAGGACGGGGAACACTGAAGCTTTCTTT.

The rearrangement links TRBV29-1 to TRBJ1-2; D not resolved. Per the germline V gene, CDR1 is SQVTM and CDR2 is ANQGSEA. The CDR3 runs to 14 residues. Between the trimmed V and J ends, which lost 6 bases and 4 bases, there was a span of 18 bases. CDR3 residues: CSVGLGAWSYGYTF. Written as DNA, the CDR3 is TGCAGCGTGGGCCTTGGAGCGTGGAGCTATGGCTACACCTTC. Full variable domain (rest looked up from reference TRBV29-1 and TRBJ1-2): SAVISQKPSRDICQRGTSLTIQCQVDSQVTMMFWYRQQPGQSLTLIATANQGSEATYESGFVIDKFPISRPNLTFSTLTVSNMSPEDSSIYLCSVGLGAWSYGYTFGSGTRLTVV.

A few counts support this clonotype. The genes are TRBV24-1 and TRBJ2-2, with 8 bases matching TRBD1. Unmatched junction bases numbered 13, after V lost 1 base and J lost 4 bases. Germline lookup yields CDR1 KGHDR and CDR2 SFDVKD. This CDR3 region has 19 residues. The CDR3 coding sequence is TGTGCCACCAGTGATTTCAACACCCCGGGACAGGCCTCCACCGGGGAGCTGTTTTTT. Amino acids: CATSDFNTPGQASTGELFF.